This TCR beta chain was sequenced in a study of cytomegalovirus exposure and HLA in healthy donors. Study summary: A previous analysis identified around 120 million unique TCR beta sequences derived from about 180 million T cells.

This clone came up once. Its cognate antigen is unknown. Researchers ran the PCR with 60 Vbeta and 13 Jbeta primers. Here immunoSEQ multiplex PCR was the method, and the copy in TCRdb shows in-frame clones only, minus some. This sample yields some 150,000 clones, of which about three quarters are seen a single time; approximately 1.6% belongs to the top ten. The CDR3 is 13 amino acids. Trimming cost V 5 bases and J 4 bases, with 11 bases left between them. Germline assignment: CDR1 SGHVS and CDR2 FNYEAQ. Regarding the study as a whole: TCR beta V segments were, for the most part, productive about 87% or about 30% of the time in an earlier analysis. 87-base-pair reads could not separate some V segments, including TRBV6-2 and TRBV6-3. Confirmation in vitro established that three CMV-associated chains were specific for CMV antigens.

The chain joins TRBV7-6 to TRBJ1-1; D is undetermined. This sequence was found in a woman aged 25 to 45 in good health and CMV-seronegative. What was sequenced was PBMCs. The CDR3 spells CASSVVGGTEAFF. The CDR3 DNA reads as TGTGCCAGCAGCGTGGTGGGAGGCACTGAAGCTTTCTTT.